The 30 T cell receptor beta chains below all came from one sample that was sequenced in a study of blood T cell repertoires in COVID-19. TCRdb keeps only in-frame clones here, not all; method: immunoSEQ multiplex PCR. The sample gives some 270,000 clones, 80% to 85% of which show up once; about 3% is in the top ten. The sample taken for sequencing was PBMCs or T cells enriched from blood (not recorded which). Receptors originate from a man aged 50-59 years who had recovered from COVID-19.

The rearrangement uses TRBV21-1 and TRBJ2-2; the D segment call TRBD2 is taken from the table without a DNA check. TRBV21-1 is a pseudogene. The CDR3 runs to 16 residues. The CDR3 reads CASSLTRTSITGELFF. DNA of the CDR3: TGTGCCAGCAGTCTGACAAGGACTAGTATCACCGGGGAGCTGTTTTTT.

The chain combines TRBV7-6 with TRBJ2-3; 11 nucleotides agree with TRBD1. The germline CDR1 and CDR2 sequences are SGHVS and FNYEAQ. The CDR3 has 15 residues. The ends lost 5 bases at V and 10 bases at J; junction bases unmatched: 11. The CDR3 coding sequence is TGTGCCAGCAGCCATTTCCGGGACAGGGGGGAGCCGCAGTATTTT. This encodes CASSHFRDRGEPQYF. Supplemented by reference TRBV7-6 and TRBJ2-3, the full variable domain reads GAGVSQSPRYKVTKRGQDVALRCDPISGHVSLYWYRQALGQGPEFLTYFNYEAQQDKSGLPNDRFSAERPEGSISTLTIQRTEQRDSAMYRCASSHFRDRGEPQYFGPGTRLTVL.

The CDR3 loop is CSVEMTGGEYGYTF. The DNA of the CDR3 is TGCAGCGTTGAAATGACAGGGGGCGAGTATGGCTACACCTTC. V gene TRBV29-1 combines with J gene TRBJ1-2, with TRBD1 identical over 10 bases. The J segment lost 5 bases and the V segment lost 2 bases, leaving 5 bases of the junction unmatched. The germline V gene encodes CDR1 SQVTM and CDR2 ANQGSEA. The CDR3 is made up of 14 amino acids.

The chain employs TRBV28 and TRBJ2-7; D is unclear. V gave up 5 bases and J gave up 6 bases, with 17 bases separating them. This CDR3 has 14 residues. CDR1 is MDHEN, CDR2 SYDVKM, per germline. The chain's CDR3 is CASSPVIPHGEQYF. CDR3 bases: TGTGCCAGCAGTCCGGTTATCCCGCACGGCGAGCAGTACTTC.

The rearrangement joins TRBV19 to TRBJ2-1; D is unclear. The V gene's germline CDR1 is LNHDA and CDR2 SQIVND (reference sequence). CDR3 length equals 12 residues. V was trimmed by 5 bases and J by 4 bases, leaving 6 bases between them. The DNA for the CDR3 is TGTGCCAGTAGTGCCAGGTACAATGAGCAGTTCTTC. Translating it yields CASSARYNEQFF.

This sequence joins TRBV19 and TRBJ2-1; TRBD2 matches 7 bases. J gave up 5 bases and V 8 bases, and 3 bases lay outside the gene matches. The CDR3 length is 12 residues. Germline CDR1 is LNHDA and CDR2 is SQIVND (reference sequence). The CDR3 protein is CASGRVNNEQFF. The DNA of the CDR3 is TGTGCCAGTGGGAGGGTCAACAATGAGCAGTTCTTC.

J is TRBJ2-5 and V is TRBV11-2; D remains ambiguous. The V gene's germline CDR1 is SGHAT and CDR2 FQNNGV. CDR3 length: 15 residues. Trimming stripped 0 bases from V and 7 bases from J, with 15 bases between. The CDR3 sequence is CASSLEVGGVWTQYF. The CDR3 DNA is TGTGCCAGCAGCTTAGAGGTCGGCGGAGTTTGGACCCAGTACTTC.

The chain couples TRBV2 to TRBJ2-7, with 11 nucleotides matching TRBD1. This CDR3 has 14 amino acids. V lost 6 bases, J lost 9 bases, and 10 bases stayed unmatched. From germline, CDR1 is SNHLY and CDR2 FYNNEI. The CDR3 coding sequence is TGTGCCAGCAGCCCGGGACAGGGGGTGAGAGGGCAGTACTTC. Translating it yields CASSPGQGVRGQYF.

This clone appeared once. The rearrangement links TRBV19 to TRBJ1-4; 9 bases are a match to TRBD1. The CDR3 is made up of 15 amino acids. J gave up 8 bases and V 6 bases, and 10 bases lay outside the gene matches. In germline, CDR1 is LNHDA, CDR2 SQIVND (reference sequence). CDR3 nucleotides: TGTGCCAGTAGATCTCTGGGACAGGGTGGGGAAAAACTGTTTTTT. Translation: CASRSLGQGGEKLFF.

CDR3 in amino acids: CASSFRVRAVGQETQYF. The CDR3 DNA follows: TGTGCCAGCAGCTTCAGGGTCAGGGCTGTGGGCCAAGAGACCCAGTACTTC. J is TRBJ2-5 and V is TRBV7-2; D may be TRBD1 (5 bases). This CDR3 is 17 amino acids long. Trimming stripped 3 bases from V and 1 base from J, with 18 bases between. Germline V lookup: CDR1 SGHTA, CDR2 FQGNSA.

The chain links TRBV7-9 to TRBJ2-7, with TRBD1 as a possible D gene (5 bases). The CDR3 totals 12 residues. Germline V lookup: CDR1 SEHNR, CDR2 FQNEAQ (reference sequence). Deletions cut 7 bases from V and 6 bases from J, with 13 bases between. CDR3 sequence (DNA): TGTGCCAGCACCACCCAGGGTGGCGAGCAGTACTTC. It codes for CASTTQGGEQYF.

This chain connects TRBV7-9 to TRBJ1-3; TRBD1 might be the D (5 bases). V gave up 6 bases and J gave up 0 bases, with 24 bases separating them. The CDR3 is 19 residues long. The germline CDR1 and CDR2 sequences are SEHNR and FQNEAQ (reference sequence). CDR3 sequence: CASSPPGHRFPTSGNTIYF. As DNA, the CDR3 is TGTGCCAGCAGTCCCCCGGGCCACAGGTTTCCGACCTCTGGAAACACCATATATTTT.

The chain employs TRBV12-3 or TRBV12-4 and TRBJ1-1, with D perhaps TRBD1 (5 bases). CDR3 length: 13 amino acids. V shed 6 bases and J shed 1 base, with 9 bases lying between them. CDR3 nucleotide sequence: TGTGCCAGCAGGGACATCCGGAACACTGAAGCTTTCTTT. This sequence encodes CASRDIRNTEAFF.

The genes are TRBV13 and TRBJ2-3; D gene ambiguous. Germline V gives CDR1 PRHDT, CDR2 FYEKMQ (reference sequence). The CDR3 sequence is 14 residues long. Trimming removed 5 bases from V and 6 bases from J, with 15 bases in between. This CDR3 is CASSLSSELDTQYF. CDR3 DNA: TGTGCCAGCAGCCTAAGCTCGGAGCTGGATACGCAGTATTTT.

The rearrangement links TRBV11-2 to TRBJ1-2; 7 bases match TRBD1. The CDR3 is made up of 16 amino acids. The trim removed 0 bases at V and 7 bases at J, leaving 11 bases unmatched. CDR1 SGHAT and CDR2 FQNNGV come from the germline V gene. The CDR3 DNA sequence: TGTGCCAGCAGCTTAGATCTGGAGGGGGCGAGGCGTGGCTACACCTTC. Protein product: CASSLDLEGARRGYTF.

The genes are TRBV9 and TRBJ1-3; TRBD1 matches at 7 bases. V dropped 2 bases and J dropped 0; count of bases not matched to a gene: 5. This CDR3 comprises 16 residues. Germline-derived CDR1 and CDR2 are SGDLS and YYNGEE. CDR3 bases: TGTGCCAGCAGCGTTACCCGACAGGGCTCTGGAAACACCATATATTTT. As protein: CASSVTRQGSGNTIYF.

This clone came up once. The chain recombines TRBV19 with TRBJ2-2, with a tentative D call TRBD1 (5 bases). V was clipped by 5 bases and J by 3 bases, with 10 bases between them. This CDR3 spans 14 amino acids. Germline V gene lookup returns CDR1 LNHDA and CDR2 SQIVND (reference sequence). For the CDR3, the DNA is TGTGCCAGTAGTTTCGGACATTACACCGGGGAGCTGTTTTTT. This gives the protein CASSFGHYTGELFF.

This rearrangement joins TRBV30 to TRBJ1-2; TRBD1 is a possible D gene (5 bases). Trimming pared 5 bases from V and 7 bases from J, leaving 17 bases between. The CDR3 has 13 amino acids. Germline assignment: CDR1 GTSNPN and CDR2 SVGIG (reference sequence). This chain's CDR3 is CAWSPGGYGGYTF. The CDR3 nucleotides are TGTGCCTGGTCCCCTGGGGGGTATGGTGGCTACACCTTC. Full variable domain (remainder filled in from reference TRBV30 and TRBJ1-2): SQTIHQWPATLVQPVGSPLSLECTVEGTSNPNLYWYRQAAGRGLQLLFYSVGIGQISSEVPQNLSASRPQDRQFILSSKKLLLSDSGFYLCAWSPGGYGGYTFGSGTRLTVV.

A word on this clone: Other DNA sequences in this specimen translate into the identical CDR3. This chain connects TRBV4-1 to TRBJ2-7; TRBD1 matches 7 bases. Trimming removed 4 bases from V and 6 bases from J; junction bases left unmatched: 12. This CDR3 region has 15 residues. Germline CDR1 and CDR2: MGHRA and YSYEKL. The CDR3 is CASSPSGQHPSEQYF. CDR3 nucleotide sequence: TGCGCCAGCAGCCCCTCGGGACAGCACCCTAGCGAGCAGTACTTC.

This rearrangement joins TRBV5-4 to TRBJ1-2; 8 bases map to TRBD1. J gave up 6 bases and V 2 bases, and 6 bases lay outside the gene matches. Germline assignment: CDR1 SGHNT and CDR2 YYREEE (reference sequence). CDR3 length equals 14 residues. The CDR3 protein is CASSFQGATHGYTF. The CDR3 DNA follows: TGTGCCAGCAGCTTTCAGGGGGCTACGCATGGCTACACCTTC.

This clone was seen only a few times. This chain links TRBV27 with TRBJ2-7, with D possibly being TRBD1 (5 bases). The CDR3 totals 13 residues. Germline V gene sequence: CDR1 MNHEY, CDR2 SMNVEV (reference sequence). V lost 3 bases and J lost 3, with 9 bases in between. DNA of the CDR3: TGTGCCAGCAGTTTGTCAGGGCGCTACGAGCAGTACTTC. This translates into CASSLSGRYEQYF.

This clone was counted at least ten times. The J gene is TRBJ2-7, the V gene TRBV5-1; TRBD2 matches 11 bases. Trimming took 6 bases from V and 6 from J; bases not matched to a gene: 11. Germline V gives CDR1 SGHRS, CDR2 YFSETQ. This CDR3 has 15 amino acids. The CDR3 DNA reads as TGCGCCAGCACCGCCTCCGGGACTAGCGGATCCGAGCAGTACTTC. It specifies CASTASGTSGSEQYF.

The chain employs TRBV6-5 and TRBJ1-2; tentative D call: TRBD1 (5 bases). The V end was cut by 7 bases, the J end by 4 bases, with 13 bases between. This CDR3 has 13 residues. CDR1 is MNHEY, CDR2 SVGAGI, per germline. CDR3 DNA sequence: TGTGCCAGCATGGGGCGCGAGCTCTATGGCTACACCTTC. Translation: CASMGRELYGYTF.

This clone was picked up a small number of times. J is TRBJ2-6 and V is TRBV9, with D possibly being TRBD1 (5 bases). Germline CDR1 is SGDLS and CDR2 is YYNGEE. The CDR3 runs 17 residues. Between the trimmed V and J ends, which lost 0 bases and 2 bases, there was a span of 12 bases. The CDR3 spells CASSVGSGPTGANVLTF. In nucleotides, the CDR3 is TGTGCCAGCAGCGTAGGGTCAGGGCCAACTGGGGCCAACGTCCTGACTTTC.

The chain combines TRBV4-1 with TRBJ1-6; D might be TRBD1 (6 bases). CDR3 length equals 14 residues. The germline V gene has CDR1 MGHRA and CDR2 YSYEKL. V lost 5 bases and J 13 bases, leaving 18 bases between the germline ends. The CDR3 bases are TGCGCCAGCAGCGCTACAGGGCAGGGGAAGCCCCTCCACTTT. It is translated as CASSATGQGKPLHF.

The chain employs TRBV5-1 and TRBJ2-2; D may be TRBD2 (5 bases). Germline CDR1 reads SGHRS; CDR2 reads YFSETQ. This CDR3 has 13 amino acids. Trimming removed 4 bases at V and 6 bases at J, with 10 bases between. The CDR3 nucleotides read TGCGCCAGCAGCCGCGGCGGGTCCGGGGAGCTGTTTTTT. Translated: CASSRGGSGELFF.

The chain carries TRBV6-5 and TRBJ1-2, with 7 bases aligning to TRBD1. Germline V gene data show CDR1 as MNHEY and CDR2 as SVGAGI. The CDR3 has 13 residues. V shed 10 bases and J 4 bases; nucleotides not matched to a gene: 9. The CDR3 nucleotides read TGTGCCACCTATCTGACAGGGACCTATGGCTACACCTTC. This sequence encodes CATYLTGTYGYTF.

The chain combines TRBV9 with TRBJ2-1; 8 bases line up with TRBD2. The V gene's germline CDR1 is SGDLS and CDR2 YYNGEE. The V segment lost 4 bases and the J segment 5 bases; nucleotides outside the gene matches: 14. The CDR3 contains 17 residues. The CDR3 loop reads CASSPPLGLAGNNEQFF. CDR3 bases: TGTGCCAGCAGCCCCCCCCTAGGGCTAGCGGGCAACAATGAGCAGTTCTTC.

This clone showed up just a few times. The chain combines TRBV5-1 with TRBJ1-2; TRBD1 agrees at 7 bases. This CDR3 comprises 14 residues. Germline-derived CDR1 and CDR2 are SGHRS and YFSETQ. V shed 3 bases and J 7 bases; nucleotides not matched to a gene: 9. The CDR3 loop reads CASSSKGQTPGYTF. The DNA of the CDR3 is TGCGCCAGCAGCTCCAAGGGACAGACACCTGGCTACACCTTC.

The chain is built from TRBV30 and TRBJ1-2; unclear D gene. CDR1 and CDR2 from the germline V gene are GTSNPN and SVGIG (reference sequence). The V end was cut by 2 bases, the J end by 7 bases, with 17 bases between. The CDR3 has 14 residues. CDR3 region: CAWSSASGFSGYTF. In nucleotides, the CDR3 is TGTGCCTGGAGTAGTGCGTCGGGGTTCTCTGGCTACACCTTC.